The 27 T cell receptor beta chains given below trace back to one sample, sequenced in a study of T cells in Graves' hyperthyroidism and ophthalmopathy. RNA transcripts served as the template for amplifying TCR beta CDR3 regions. The TCR CDR3 first-round RT-PCR relied on the HTBI primer set. In TCRdb, the multiplex PCR reads were re-called with MiXCR into one record per CDR3 protein. Found here are about 560,000 distinct CDR3 sequences, 16% of them singletons; the top ten hold around a sixth. Sequencing was carried out using blood. Every receptor here comes from a woman between 18 and 29 years old with Graves' hyperthyroidism.

This clonotype has at least ten counts. This chain joins TRBV12-3 or TRBV12-4 and TRBJ2-1; TRBD2 agrees at 7 bases. The CDR3 consists of 13 residues. Germline trimming cut 2 bases from V and 5 bases from J; bases unmatched to any gene: 0. CDR3 nucleotides: TGTGCCAGCAGTTTAACTAGCGACAATGAGCAGTTCTTC. Amino acid sequence: CASSLTSDNEQFF.

This clonotype was seen repeatedly, ten times or more. The chain links TRBV29-1 to TRBJ1-1; D is perhaps TRBD1 (6 bases). Germline CDR1 SQVTM, CDR2 ANQGSEA. The CDR3 loop spans 14 amino acids. V was shortened by 4 bases and J by 2 bases, with 14 bases between the two germline ends. This chain's CDR3 is CSVVWGGRNTEAFF. DNA of the CDR3: TGCAGCGTTGTCTGGGGGGGGCGTAACACTGAAGCTTTCTTT.

The chain carries TRBV20-1 and TRBJ1-2, with TRBD1 matching over 9 bases. Unmatched junction bases numbered 8, after V lost 4 bases and J lost 5 bases. Germline V CDR1 and CDR2: DFQATT, SNEGSKA (reference sequence). This CDR3 is 14 amino acids long. Here the CDR3 DNA reads TGCAGTGCTACTGCCGCTGACAGGGGGTATGGCTACACCTTC. As protein: CSATAADRGYGYTF.

This clonotype was recorded at least ten times. This chain uses TRBV18 with TRBJ1-1; D not resolved. V dropped 3 bases and J dropped 6 bases, with 8 bases sitting between them. The CDR3 length is 12 residues. The germline CDR1 and CDR2 sequences are KGHSH and LQKENI. CDR3 in DNA: TGTGCCAGCTCACCCCCCATGGCTGAAGCTTTCTTT. Amino acid sequence: CASSPPMAEAFF.

The V call is TRBV5-1, the J call TRBJ1-5, with 8 nucleotides matching TRBD1. The CDR3 has 16 residues. V gave up 0 bases and J gave up 2 bases; unmatched junction bases: 4. CDR1 is SGHRS, CDR2 YFSETQ, per germline. The CDR3 coding sequence is TGCGCCAGCAGCTTGGAGCAGGGGGCTCGCAATCAGCCCCAGCATTTT. This encodes CASSLEQGARNQPQHF.

This clonotype was found many times. The chain combines TRBV6-4 with TRBJ2-3, with TRBD2 matching 13 bases. The CDR3 length is 16 residues. The junction had 3 bases not matched to a gene; V was cut back by 2 bases and J by 4 bases. CDR1 and CDR2 (germline): MRHNA, SNTAGT. The CDR3 coding sequence is TGTGCCAGCAGTGACCATACTAGCGGGGGGGCAGATACGCAGTATTTT. The encoded protein is CASSDHTSGGADTQYF.

This clonotype was counted ten times or more. The rearrangement links TRBV7-2 to TRBJ2-3; 12 positions agree with TRBD2. V was clipped by 5 bases and J by 1 base; unmatched bases: 10. The germline CDR1 and CDR2 sequences are SGHTA and FQGNSA. The CDR3 is made up of 18 amino acids. CDR3 amino acids: CASSQRLAGARRTDTQYF. CDR3 sequence (DNA): TGTGCCAGCAGCCAACGACTAGCGGGGGCACGCCGCACAGATACGCAGTATTTT.

There are a few counts of this clonotype. The chain has TRBV13 and TRBJ1-6; the D is unclear. The CDR3 loop spans 15 amino acids. Germline V gene data show CDR1 as PRHDT and CDR2 as FYEKMQ (reference sequence). Between the trimmed V and J ends, which lost 5 bases and 1 base, there was a span of 9 bases. In DNA form, the CDR3 reads TGTGCCAGCAGCCCCCCAGGATCCTATAATTCACCCCTCCACTTT. It translates to CASSPPGSYNSPLHF.

The chain couples TRBV12-3 or TRBV12-4 to TRBJ2-7; the match to TRBD1 covers 7 bases. The CDR3 has 13 amino acids. V dropped 5 bases and J dropped 3; count of bases not matched to a gene: 4. As DNA, the CDR3 is TGTGCCAGCAGTCCGGACAGGAACTACGAGCAGTACTTC. This encodes CASSPDRNYEQYF.

The rearrangement links TRBV5-1 to TRBJ1-6; 8 bases match TRBD1. Trimming removed 4 bases from V and 9 bases from J; junction bases left unmatched: 12. CDR1 is SGHRS and CDR2 is YFSETQ in the germline V gene. The CDR3 length is 16 residues. CDR3: CASSAGQGAAPSPLHF. The CDR3 nucleotides read TGCGCCAGCAGCGCAGGACAGGGTGCAGCTCCTTCACCCCTCCACTTT. The full variable domain, in which reference TRBV5-1 and TRBJ1-6 provide the parts outside the CDR3, is KAGVTQTPRYLIKTRGQQVTLSCSPISGHRSVSWYQQTPGQGLQFLFEYFSETQRNKGNFPGRFSGRQFSNSRSEMNVSTLELGDSALYLCASSAGQGAAPSPLHFGNGTRLTVT.

This clonotype appeared many times. This chain uses TRBV28 with TRBJ2-7; TRBD1 is a possible D gene (6 bases). The ends were cut back, 5 bases at V and 4 bases at J, with 15 bases in the middle. This CDR3 has 14 residues. CDR1 and CDR2 from the germline V gene are MDHEN and SYDVKM. DNA for the CDR3: TGTGCCAGCAGTATCCTCAGGGGCCGGTACGAGCAGTACTTC. Encoded protein: CASSILRGRYEQYF.

The rearrangement joins TRBV4-3 to TRBJ1-4; D is uncertain. V was cut by 4 bases and J by 8 bases, with 14 bases left in between. The CDR3 runs to 14 residues. Germline CDR1 and CDR2: LGHNA and YSLEER. The CDR3 loop reads CASSPTVGREKLFF. The CDR3 DNA follows: TGCGCCAGCAGCCCCACAGTGGGGAGGGAAAAACTGTTTTTT.

The rearrangement joins TRBV4-1 to TRBJ2-7, with a tentative D call TRBD2 (5 bases). The CDR3 spans 13 residues. V was shortened by 0 bases and J by 3 bases, with 6 bases between the two germline ends. Per the germline V gene, CDR1 is MGHRA and CDR2 is YSYEKL. In DNA form, the CDR3 reads TGCGCCAGCAGCCAAGAGGAGGACTACGAGCAGTACTTC. It yields the protein CASSQEEDYEQYF.

The chain links TRBV27 to TRBJ2-3; 10 bases are shared with TRBD1. The ends lost 5 bases at V and 6 bases at J; junction bases unmatched: 8. This CDR3 spans 15 amino acids. Germline CDR1 reads MNHEY; CDR2 reads SMNVEV (reference sequence). The CDR3 nucleotides read TGTGCCAGCAGTCCCCTGGGACAGGGGTTTGATACGCAGTATTTT. Translated: CASSPLGQGFDTQYF.

The V call is TRBV24-1, the J call TRBJ2-1, with D unclear. The V gene's germline CDR1 is KGHDR and CDR2 SFDVKD. The V gene lost 3 bases and the J gene lost 3 bases, with 8 bases spanning the gap. The CDR3 has 14 amino acids. The CDR3 nucleotides are TGTGCCACCAGTGATACCGCGTACTACAATGAGCAGTTCTTC. The encoded protein is CATSDTAYYNEQFF.

CDR3 DNA: TGTGCCAGCAGTGAGACAGGCACCTATGGCTACACCTTC. Amino acids: CASSETGTYGYTF. The chain combines TRBV6-1 with TRBJ1-2; weak D call: TRBD1 (6 bases). From germline, CDR1 is MNHNS and CDR2 SASEGT. The length of the CDR3 is 13 residues. Trimming left V 3 bases short and J 4 bases short, with 9 bases between.

This clonotype was detected many times. The chain couples TRBV7-2 to TRBJ1-5; 8 nucleotides line up with TRBD1. Germline loops: CDR1 SGHTA, CDR2 FQGNSA. The CDR3 contains 15 residues. J gave up 5 bases and V 5 bases, and 8 bases lay outside the gene matches. The CDR3 region is CASSKSGGRDQPQHF. CDR3 in DNA: TGTGCCAGCAGCAAATCAGGGGGCAGAGATCAGCCCCAGCATTTT.

Many counts were recorded for this clonotype. The chain uses TRBV2 and TRBJ2-1; no reliable D call. Germline CDR1 SNHLY, CDR2 FYNNEI. The germline V and J ends were trimmed by 8 bases and 12 bases, with 20 bases remaining between them. The CDR3 has 13 amino acids. The chain's CDR3 is CASGSISIYRQFF. The DNA of the CDR3 is TGTGCCAGCGGAAGCATCTCCATTTATAGGCAGTTCTTC.

This clonotype was observed at least ten times. This sequence joins TRBV12-3 or TRBV12-4 and TRBJ1-2; D possibly corresponds to TRBD1 (5 bases). The CDR3 spans 14 residues. V lost 4 bases and J lost 2, with 11 bases in between. The DNA of the CDR3 is TGTGCCAGCAGTTCTGGACGGGGGAACTATGGCTACACCTTC. It specifies CASSSGRGNYGYTF.

This clonotype was observed many times. The chain is built from TRBV3-1 and TRBJ2-7; a weak D match, TRBD2 (7 bases). Germline CDR1 is LGHDT and CDR2 is YNNKEL (reference sequence). The V and J ends lost 6 bases and 2 bases respectively, with 14 bases between them. This CDR3 contains 14 residues. CDR3 protein: CASRGRGGTYEQYF. CDR3 sequence (DNA): TGTGCCAGCAGGGGGAGGGGGGGGACCTACGAGCAGTACTTC.

The rearrangement joins TRBV28 to TRBJ2-1; D is uncertain. Trimming took 8 bases from V and 2 from J, leaving 16 bases between them. CDR1 is MDHEN, CDR2 SYDVKM, per germline. The CDR3 is 15 residues long. CDR3 region: CASVTPRGAYNEQFF. In DNA form, the CDR3 reads TGTGCCAGCGTGACACCCCGAGGCGCCTACAATGAGCAGTTCTTC.

This clonotype has a count of ten or more. This chain connects TRBV5-5 to TRBJ1-1; D ambiguous. Trimming left V 2 bases short and J 0 bases short, with 11 bases between. Per the germline V gene, CDR1 is SGHKS and CDR2 is YYEKEE (reference sequence). CDR3 length: 15 amino acids. The CDR3 sequence: CASSFVDRMNTEAFF. Here the CDR3 DNA reads TGTGCCAGCAGCTTCGTAGATCGGATGAACACTGAAGCTTTCTTT.

This clonotype was counted only a few times. V is TRBV19 and J is TRBJ1-5, with 8 bases that match TRBD1. Per germline, CDR1 LNHDA and CDR2 SQIVND (reference sequence). Trimming cost V 6 bases and J 3 bases; bases outside gene matches: 4. CDR3 length: 14 residues. The CDR3 region has the DNA TGTGCCAGTAGGGCGGACAGGGTCAATCAGCCCCAGCATTTT. Translation gives CASRADRVNQPQHF.

This clonotype has ten or more counts. The chain links TRBV27 to TRBJ2-3, with no clear D. Deletions cut 7 bases from V and 1 base from J, with 9 bases between. The germline V gene encodes CDR1 MNHEY and CDR2 SMNVEV (reference sequence). The CDR3 totals 13 residues. CDR3 residues: CASKNTGTDTQYF. In DNA form, the CDR3 reads TGTGCCAGCAAAAACACGGGCACAGATACGCAGTATTTT.

This rearrangement joins TRBV6-1 to TRBJ1-6; D is unclear. The CDR3 is made up of 14 amino acids. Trimming pared 0 bases from V and 9 bases from J, leaving 9 bases between. Germline CDR1 and CDR2: MNHNS and SASEGT. CDR3 sequence (DNA): TGTGCCAGCAGTGAAGCTCCAGGACCTTCACCCCTCCACTTT. Translating gives CASSEAPGPSPLHF.

This clonotype was recorded many times. This rearrangement joins TRBV20-1 to TRBJ2-1, with 11 nucleotides matching TRBD2. V lost 4 bases and J lost 6; bases outside the gene matches: 5. In germline, CDR1 is DFQATT, CDR2 SNEGSKA (reference sequence). CDR3 length: 14 residues. The CDR3 coding sequence is TGCAGTGCTAAAGGACTAGCGGGTATCAATGAGCAGTTCTTC. Its translation is CSAKGLAGINEQFF.

This clonotype was picked up a small number of times. The V call is TRBV18, the J call TRBJ2-1; 7 bases match TRBD2. Germline trimming cut 4 bases from V and 7 bases from J; bases unmatched to any gene: 16. Looked up from germline, CDR1 is KGHSH and CDR2 is LQKENI. The CDR3 length is 17 residues. The CDR3 DNA sequence: TGTGCCAGCTCACAAACCCTAGGGACTACGAATAAGAATGAGCAGTTCTTC. Translating gives CASSQTLGTTNKNEQFF.